The next 16 T cell receptor beta chains were all read from a single sample in a study of radiotherapy plus CTLA-4 blockade in lung cancer. The assay was immunoSEQ multiplex PCR, and TCRdb's table has in-frame clones only and misses some. The sample has roughly 86,000 clones; 75% to 90% are singletons. This sample comprised peripheral blood, obtained from a patient treated with radiotherapy plus ipilimumab. Every receptor here comes from a human donor with non-small cell lung cancer who had stable disease on radiotherapy plus ipilimumab.

The chain links TRBV6-4 to TRBJ2-2, with 13 bases fitting TRBD2. Germline CDR1 is MRHNA and CDR2 is SNTAGT. The ends lost 0 bases at V and 6 bases at J; junction bases unmatched: 1. CDR3 size: 16 residues. CDR3 protein: CASSDSGTSGAGELFF. Written as DNA, the CDR3 is TGTGCCAGCAGTGACTCGGGGACTAGCGGGGCCGGGGAGCTGTTTTTT.

This clone was seen once. The chain carries TRBV5-4 and TRBJ1-2; D is uncertain. The CDR3 runs 16 residues. The V end was cut by 1 base, the J end by 8 bases, with 21 bases between. Germline CDR1 and CDR2: SGHNT and YYREEE (reference sequence). The CDR3, as DNA: TGTGCCAGCAGCTTGAACGAAAGGAGCCCGGGAGGAGGCTACACCTTC. This encodes CASSLNERSPGGGYTF.

J is TRBJ1-2 and V is TRBV5-6; weak D call: TRBD1 (5 bases). Deletions cut 4 bases from V and 8 bases from J, with 15 bases between. Germline loops: CDR1 SGHDT, CDR2 YYEEEE. The CDR3 covers 13 residues. CDR3 in amino acids: CASSMTQGYGYTF. CDR3 in DNA: TGTGCCAGCAGCATGACCCAGGGTTACGGCTACACCTTC.

The chain employs TRBV7-2 and TRBJ2-1, with 11 bases matching TRBD1. The CDR3 runs to 16 residues. Germline values: CDR1 SGHTA, CDR2 FQGNSA. J gave up 9 bases and V 1 base, and 8 bases lay outside the gene matches. CDR3 sequence reads: CASSLVPGQGVGEQFF. CDR3 DNA sequence: TGTGCCAGCAGCTTAGTCCCGGGACAGGGGGTTGGTGAGCAGTTCTTC.

This clone was seen once. The chain has TRBV19 and TRBJ1-2, with 8 bases matching TRBD1. Per the germline V gene, CDR1 is LNHDA and CDR2 is SQIVND (reference sequence). The CDR3 loop spans 14 amino acids. The V segment lost 6 bases and the J segment 4 bases; nucleotides outside the gene matches: 7. The CDR3 DNA follows: TGTGCCAGTAGAAGAGACAGGGGATCCTATGGCTACACCTTC. Translating gives CASRRDRGSYGYTF.

The J gene is TRBJ2-3, the V gene TRBV11-2, with TRBD2 matching over 8 bases. From germline, CDR1 is SGHAT and CDR2 FQNNGV. The J segment lost 5 bases and the V segment lost 5 bases, leaving 6 bases of the junction unmatched. The CDR3 contains 14 residues. CDR3: CASSPTRGGDTQYF. The CDR3 coding sequence is TGTGCCAGCAGCCCCACCCGGGGGGGAGATACGCAGTATTTT.

The V and J genes are TRBV7-3 and TRBJ1-5; D is ambiguous. The germline CDR1 and CDR2 sequences are SGHTA and FQGTGA. The CDR3 spans 12 residues. The V end was cut by 2 bases, the J end by 9 bases, with 8 bases between. The CDR3 reads CASSLPPGPQHF. In DNA, the CDR3 is TGTGCCAGCAGCTTACCCCCGGGGCCCCAGCATTTT.

The rearrangement joins TRBV28 to TRBJ1-1; D possibly corresponds to TRBD1 (5 bases). V shed 8 bases and J shed 4 bases, with 14 bases lying between them. CDR1 is MDHEN and CDR2 is SYDVKM in the germline V gene. The CDR3 extends over 13 amino acids. CDR3 sequence (DNA): TGTGCCAGCGGAGAAGGGGCCGGCACTGAAGCTTTCTTT. It codes for CASGEGAGTEAFF.

V usage is TRBV6-1 and J usage is TRBJ1-4; D unresolved. The V end lost 0 bases, the J end lost 8 bases, and 10 bases lay between the germline ends. The CDR3 loop spans 14 amino acids. CDR1 MNHNS and CDR2 SASEGT come from the germline V gene. The CDR3 sequence: CASSEALTREKLFF. The CDR3 DNA reads as TGTGCCAGCAGTGAAGCCCTTACCAGGGAAAAACTGTTTTTT.

This clone came up once. The J gene is TRBJ2-7, the V gene TRBV27, with 8 bases lining up with TRBD1. Germline loops: CDR1 MNHEY, CDR2 SMNVEV (reference sequence). V shed 8 bases and J 1 base; nucleotides not matched to a gene: 10. The CDR3 has 15 amino acids. The CDR3 DNA follows: TGTGCCAGCTCATCAAGGGACAGGCCTTCCTACGAGCAGTACTTC. The encoded protein is CASSSRDRPSYEQYF.

This clone was picked up one time. V gene TRBV6-1 combines with J gene TRBJ2-1; TRBD2 aligns across 7 bases. V shed 5 bases, J shed 4 bases, and the junction held 2 bases outside the gene matches. The CDR3 spans 13 residues. Germline assignment: CDR1 MNHNS and CDR2 SASEGT. The CDR3 loop reads CASSWGGYNEQFF. DNA of the CDR3: TGTGCCAGCAGTTGGGGGGGATACAATGAGCAGTTCTTC.

This clone was observed a handful of times. This rearrangement joins TRBV5-8 to TRBJ1-1; D ambiguous. Germline V lookup: CDR1 SGHTS, CDR2 YDEGEE. The CDR3 has 13 amino acids. V shed 0 bases and J shed 1 base, with 4 bases lying between them. CDR3 DNA: TGTGCCAGCAGCTTGGAATGGAACACTGAAGCTTTCTTT. Its translation: CASSLEWNTEAFF.

The rearrangement uses TRBV4-1 and TRBJ1-5; D uncertain. Trimming removed 4 bases at V and 6 bases at J, with 19 bases between. The CDR3 runs to 16 residues. CDR1 is MGHRA and CDR2 is YSYEKL in the germline V gene. CDR3: CASSLRSLSRAQPQHF. The DNA for the CDR3 is TGCGCCAGCAGCCTAAGGTCGCTTTCGAGGGCTCAGCCCCAGCATTTT.

The chain uses TRBV28 and TRBJ1-2; no definite D call. Germline values: CDR1 MDHEN, CDR2 SYDVKM. The CDR3 has 14 amino acids. Trimming removed 11 bases at V and 5 bases at J, with 21 bases between. CDR3 bases: TGTGCCTCGAAGGGTGCAGGACCCGTTTATGGCTACACCTTC. This gives the protein CASKGAGPVYGYTF.

This clone came up once. The J gene is TRBJ1-4, the V gene TRBV2, with D possibly TRBD1 on 5 matching bases. CDR1 is SNHLY, CDR2 FYNNEI, per germline. V dropped 6 bases and J dropped 7 bases, with 18 bases sitting between them. The length of the CDR3 is 15 residues. The DNA of the CDR3 is TGTGCCAGCAGAATCACCGGGACCGCGGGTGAAAAACTGTTTTTT. This sequence encodes CASRITGTAGEKLFF.

The chain employs TRBV30 and TRBJ1-6; weak D call: TRBD1 (6 bases). V dropped 2 bases and J dropped 16 bases, with 18 bases sitting between them. This CDR3 comprises 13 residues. CDR1 and CDR2 from the germline V gene are GTSNPN and SVGIG (reference sequence). The DNA of the CDR3 is TGTGCCTGGAGTATTACAGGGACCGGAGCACTCCACTTT. Protein: CAWSITGTGALHF.